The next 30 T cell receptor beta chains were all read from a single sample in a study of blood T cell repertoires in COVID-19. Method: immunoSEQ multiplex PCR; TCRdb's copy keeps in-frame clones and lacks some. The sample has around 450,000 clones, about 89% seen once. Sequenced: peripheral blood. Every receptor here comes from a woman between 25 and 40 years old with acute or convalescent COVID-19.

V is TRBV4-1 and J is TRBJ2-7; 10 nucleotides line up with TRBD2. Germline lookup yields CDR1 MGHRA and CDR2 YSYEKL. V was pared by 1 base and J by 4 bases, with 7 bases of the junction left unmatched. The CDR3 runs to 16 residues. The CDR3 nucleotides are TGCGCCAGCAGCCAAGGGCGTACACTAGCGGGGTACGAGCAGTACTTC. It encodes CASSQGRTLAGYEQYF.

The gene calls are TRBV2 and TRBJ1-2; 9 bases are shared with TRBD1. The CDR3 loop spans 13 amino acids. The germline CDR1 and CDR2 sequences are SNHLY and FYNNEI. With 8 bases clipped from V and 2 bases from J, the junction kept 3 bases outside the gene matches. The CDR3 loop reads CASGDRANYGYTF. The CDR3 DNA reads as TGTGCCAGCGGGGACAGGGCAAACTATGGCTACACCTTC.

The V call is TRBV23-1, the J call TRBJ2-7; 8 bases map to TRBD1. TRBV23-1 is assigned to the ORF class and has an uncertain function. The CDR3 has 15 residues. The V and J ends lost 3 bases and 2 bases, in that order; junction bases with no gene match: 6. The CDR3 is CASSQRTGPAYEQYF. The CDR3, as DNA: TGCGCCAGCAGTCAGCGGACAGGGCCGGCCTACGAGCAGTACTTC.

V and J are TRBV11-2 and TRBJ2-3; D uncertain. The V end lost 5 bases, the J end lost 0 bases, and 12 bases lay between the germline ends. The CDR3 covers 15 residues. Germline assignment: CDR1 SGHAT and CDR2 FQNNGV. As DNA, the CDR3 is TGTGCCAGCAGCCCTGGGCTGTACAGCACAGATACGCAGTATTTT. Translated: CASSPGLYSTDTQYF.

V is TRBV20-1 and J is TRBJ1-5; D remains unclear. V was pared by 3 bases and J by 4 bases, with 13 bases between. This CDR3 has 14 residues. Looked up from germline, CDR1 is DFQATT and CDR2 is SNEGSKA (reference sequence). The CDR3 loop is CSASYGVRNQPQHF. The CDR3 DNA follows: TGCAGTGCTAGTTACGGGGTAAGGAATCAGCCCCAGCATTTT.

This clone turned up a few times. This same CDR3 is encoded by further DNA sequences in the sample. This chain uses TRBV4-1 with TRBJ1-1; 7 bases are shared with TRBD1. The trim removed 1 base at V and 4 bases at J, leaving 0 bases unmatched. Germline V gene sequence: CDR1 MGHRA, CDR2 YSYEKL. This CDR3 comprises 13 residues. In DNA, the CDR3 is TGCGCCAGCAGCCAAGGACAGGGCACTGAAGCTTTCTTT. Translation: CASSQGQGTEAFF.

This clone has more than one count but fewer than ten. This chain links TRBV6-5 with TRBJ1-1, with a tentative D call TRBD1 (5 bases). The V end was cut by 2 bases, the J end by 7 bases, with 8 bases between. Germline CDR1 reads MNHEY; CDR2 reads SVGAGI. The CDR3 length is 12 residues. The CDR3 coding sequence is TGTGCCAGCAGTTACCGGGGGGGTGAAGCTTTCTTT. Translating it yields CASSYRGGEAFF.

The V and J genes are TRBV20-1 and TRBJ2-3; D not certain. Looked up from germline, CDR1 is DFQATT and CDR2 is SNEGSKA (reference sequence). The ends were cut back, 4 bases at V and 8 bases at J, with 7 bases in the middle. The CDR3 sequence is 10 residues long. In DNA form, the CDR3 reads TGCAGTGCTAATTCCGGTACGCAGTATTTT. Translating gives CSANSGTQYF.

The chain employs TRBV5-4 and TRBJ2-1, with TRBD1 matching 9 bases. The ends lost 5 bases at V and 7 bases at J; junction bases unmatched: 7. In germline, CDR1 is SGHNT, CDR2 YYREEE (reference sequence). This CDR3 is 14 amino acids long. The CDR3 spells CASRSGTGRNEQFF. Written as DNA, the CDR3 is TGTGCCAGCAGGTCCGGGACAGGGCGAAATGAGCAGTTCTTC.

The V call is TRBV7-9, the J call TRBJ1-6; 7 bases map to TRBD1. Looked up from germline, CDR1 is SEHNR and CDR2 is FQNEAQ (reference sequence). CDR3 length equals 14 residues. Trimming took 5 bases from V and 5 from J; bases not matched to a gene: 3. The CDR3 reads CASSGDSDNSPLHF. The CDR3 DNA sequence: TGTGCCAGCAGCGGGGACAGCGATAATTCACCCCTCCACTTT.

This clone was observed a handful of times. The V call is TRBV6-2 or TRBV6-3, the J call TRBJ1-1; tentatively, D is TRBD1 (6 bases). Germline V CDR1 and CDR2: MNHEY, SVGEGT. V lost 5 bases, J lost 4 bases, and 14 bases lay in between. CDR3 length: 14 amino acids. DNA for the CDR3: TGTGCCAGCAGTAATCACAGGGCTAGCACTGAAGCTTTCTTT. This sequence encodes CASSNHRASTEAFF.

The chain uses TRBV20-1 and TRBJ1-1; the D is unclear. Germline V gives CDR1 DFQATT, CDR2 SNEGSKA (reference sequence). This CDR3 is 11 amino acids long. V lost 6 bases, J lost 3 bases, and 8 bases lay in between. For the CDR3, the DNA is TGCAGTGCCCCCAGCGACACTGAAGCTTTCTTT. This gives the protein CSAPSDTEAFF.

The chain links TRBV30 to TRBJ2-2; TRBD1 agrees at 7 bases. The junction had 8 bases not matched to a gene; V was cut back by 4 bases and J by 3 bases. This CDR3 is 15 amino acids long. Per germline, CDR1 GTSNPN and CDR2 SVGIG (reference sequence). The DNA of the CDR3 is TGTGCCTGGAATAACAGGGGACGATACACCGGGGAGCTGTTTTTT. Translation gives CAWNNRGRYTGELFF.

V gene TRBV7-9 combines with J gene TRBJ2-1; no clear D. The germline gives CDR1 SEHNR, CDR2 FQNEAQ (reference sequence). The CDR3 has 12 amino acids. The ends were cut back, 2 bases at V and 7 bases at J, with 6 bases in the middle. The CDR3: CASSLITNEQFF. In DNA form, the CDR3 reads TGTGCCAGCAGCTTAATAACTAATGAGCAGTTCTTC.

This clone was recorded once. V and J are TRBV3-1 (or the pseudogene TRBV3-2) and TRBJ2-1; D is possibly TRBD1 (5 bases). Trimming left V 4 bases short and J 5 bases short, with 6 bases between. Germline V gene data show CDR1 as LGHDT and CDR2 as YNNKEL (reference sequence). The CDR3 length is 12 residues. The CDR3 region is CASSRRDNEQFF. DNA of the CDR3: TGTGCCAGCAGCCGCAGGGACAATGAGCAGTTCTTC.

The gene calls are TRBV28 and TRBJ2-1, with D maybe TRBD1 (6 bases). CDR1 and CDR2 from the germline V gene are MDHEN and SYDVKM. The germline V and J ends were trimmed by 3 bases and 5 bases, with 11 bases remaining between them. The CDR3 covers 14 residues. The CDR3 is CASSLARDNNEQFF. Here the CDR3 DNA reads TGTGCCAGCAGTTTGGCCCGGGACAACAATGAGCAGTTCTTC. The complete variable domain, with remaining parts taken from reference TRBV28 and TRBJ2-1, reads DVKVTQSSRYLVKRTGEKVFLECVQDMDHENMFWYRQDPGLGLRLIYFSYDVKMKEKGDIPEGYSVSREKKERFSLILESASTNQTSMYLCASSLARDNNEQFFGPGTRLTVL.

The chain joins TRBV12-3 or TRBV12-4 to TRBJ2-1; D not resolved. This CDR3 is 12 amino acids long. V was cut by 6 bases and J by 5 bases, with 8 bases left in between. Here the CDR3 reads CASRSRNNEQFF. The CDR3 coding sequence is TGTGCCAGCAGGTCGCGGAACAATGAGCAGTTCTTC.

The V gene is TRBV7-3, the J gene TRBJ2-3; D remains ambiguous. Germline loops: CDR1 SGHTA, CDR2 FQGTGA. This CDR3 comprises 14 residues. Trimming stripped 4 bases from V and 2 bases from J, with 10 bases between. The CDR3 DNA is TGTGCCAGCAGCTCGCTTGGGCACACAGATACGCAGTATTTT. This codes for CASSSLGHTDTQYF.

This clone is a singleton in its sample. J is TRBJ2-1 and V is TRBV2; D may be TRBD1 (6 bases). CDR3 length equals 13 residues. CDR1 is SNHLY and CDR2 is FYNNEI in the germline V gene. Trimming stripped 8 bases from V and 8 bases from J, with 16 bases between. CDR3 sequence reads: CASHGTSRDEQFF. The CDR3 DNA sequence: TGTGCCAGCCATGGGACAAGTCGGGATGAGCAGTTCTTC.

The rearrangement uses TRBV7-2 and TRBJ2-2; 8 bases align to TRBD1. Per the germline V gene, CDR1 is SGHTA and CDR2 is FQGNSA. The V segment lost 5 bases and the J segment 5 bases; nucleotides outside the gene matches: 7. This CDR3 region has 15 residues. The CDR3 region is CASSGRGLGTGELFF. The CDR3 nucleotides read TGTGCCAGCAGCGGCAGGGGGCTGGGGACCGGGGAGCTGTTTTTT.

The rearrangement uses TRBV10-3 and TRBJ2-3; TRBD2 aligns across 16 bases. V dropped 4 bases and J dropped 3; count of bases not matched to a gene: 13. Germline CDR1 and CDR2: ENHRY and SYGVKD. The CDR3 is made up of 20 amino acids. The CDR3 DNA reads TGTGCCATCAGTGTTTCCGGGACTAGCGGGGGGGTTGCAACAACAGATACGCAGTATTTT. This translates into CAISVSGTSGGVATTDTQYF.

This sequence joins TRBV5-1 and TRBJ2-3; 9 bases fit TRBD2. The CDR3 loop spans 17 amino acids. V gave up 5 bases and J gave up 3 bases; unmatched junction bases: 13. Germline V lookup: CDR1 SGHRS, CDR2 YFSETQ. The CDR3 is CASSPELAGVKTDTQYF. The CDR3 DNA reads TGCGCCAGCAGTCCCGAATTAGCGGGGGTCAAGACAGATACGCAGTATTTT.

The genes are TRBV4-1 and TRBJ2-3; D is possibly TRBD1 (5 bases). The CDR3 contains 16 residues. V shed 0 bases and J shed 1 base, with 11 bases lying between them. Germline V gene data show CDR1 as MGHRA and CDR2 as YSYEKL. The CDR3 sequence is CASSQEIARGTDTQYF. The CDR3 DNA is TGCGCCAGCAGCCAAGAGATCGCCAGGGGCACAGATACGCAGTATTTT.

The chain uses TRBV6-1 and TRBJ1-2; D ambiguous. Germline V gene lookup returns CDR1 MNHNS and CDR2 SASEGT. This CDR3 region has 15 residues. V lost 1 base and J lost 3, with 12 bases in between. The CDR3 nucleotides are TGTGCCAGCAGTGAAGGGCCAGAAAAATACTATGGCTACACCTTC. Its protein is CASSEGPEKYYGYTF.

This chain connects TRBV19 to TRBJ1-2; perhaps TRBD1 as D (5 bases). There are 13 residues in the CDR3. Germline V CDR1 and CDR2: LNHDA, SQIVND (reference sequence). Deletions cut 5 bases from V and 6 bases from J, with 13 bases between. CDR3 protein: CASSARGHNGYTF. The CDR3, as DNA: TGTGCCAGTAGTGCCAGAGGACATAATGGCTACACCTTC.

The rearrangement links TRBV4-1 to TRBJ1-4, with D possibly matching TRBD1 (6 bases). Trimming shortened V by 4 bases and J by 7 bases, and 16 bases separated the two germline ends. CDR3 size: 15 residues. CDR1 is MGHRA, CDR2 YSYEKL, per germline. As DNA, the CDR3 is TGCGCCAGCAGCCGTACAGGGTATGACGGTGAAAAACTGTTTTTT. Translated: CASSRTGYDGEKLFF.

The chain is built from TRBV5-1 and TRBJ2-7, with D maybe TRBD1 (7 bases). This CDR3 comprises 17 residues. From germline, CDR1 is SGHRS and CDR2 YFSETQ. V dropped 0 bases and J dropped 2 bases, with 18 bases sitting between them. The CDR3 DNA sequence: TGCGCCAGCAGCTTGGTCCGAGGCGGGACAGCCCCCTACGAGCAGTACTTC. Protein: CASSLVRGGTAPYEQYF.

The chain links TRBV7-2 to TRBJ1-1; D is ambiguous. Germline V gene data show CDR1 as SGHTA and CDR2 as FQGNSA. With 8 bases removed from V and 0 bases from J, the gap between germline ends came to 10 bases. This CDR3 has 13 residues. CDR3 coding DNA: TGTGCCAGCTCTTATAACATGAACACTGAAGCTTTCTTT. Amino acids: CASSYNMNTEAFF. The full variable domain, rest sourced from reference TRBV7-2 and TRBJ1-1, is GAGVSQSPSNKVTEKGKDVELRCDPISGHTALYWYRQSLGQGLEFLIYFQGNSAPDKSGLPSDRFSAERTGGSVSTLTIQRTQQEDSAVYLCASSYNMNTEAFFGQGTRLTVV.

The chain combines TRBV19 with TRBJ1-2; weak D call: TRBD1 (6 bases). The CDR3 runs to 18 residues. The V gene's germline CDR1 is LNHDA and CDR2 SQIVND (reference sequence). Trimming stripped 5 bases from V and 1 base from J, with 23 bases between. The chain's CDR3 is CASSPSNRVHPNNYGYTF. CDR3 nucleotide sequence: TGTGCCAGTAGTCCCTCGAACAGGGTGCATCCCAATAACTATGGCTACACCTTC. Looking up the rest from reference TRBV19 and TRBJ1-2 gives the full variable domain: DGGITQSPKYLFRKEGQNVTLSCEQNLNHDAMYWYRQDPGQGLRLIYYSQIVNDFQKGDIAEGYSVSREKKESFPLTVTSAQKNPTAFYLCASSPSNRVHPNNYGYTFGSGTRLTVV.

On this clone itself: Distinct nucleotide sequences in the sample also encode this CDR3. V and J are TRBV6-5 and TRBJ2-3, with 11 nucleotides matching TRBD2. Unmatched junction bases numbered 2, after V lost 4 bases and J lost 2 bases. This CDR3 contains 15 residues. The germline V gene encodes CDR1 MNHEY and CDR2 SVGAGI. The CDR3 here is CASSLAGGPTDTQYF. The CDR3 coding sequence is TGTGCCAGCAGTTTAGCGGGGGGGCCCACAGATACGCAGTATTTT.